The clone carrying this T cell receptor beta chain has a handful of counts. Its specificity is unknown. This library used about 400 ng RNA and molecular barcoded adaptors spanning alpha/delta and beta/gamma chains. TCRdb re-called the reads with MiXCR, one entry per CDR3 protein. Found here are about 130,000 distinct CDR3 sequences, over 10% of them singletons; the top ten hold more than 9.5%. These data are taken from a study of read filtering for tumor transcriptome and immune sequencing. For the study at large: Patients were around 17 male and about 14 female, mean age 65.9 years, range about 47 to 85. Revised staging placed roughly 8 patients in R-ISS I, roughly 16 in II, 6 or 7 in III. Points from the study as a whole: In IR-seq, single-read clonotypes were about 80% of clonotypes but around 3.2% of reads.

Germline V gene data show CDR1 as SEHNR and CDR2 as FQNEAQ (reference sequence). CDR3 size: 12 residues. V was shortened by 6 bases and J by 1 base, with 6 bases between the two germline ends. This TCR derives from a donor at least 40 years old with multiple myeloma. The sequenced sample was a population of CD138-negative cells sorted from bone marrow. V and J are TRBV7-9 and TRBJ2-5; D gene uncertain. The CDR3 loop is CASSRAQETQYF. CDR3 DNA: TGTGCCAGCAGTCGTGCCCAAGAGACCCAGTACTTC.